This TCR beta chain was captured by sequencing in a study of T cells in Graves' hyperthyroidism and ophthalmopathy. About this clonotype itself: Its matching antigen is unknown. Sequence at one end of the junction differs from germline and may be a read error.

Researchers took RNA transcripts and amplified the TCR beta CDR3 regions from them. Carried out on the TCR CDR3, a first-round RT-PCR used the HTBI primer set. TCRdb passed the multiplex PCR reads through MiXCR, listing each CDR3 protein once. This table holds about 760,000 distinct CDR3 sequences, under 45% found once. The CDR3 is 17 amino acids. Per the germline V gene, CDR1 is SGHTA and CDR2 is FQGNSA. Overall study findings and caveats: Within blood appeared most thyroid clonotypes that had expanded above 0.001.

Reasons for excluding patients were uncontrolled infection, other autoimmune disease, pregnancy or lactation. PBMCs were derived from 10 ml fresh peripheral blood. The sample consisted of blood. The rearrangement uses TRBV7-2 and TRBJ2-7, with TRBD1 identical over 8 bases. This TCR derives from a woman aged 40 to 55 with Graves' hyperthyroidism. The chain's CDR3 is CASSQTAPRQGPYEQYF. CDR3 bases: TGCGCCAGCAGCCAGACCGCCCCGCGACAGGGGCCCTACGAGCAGTACTTC. Drawing the rest from reference TRBV7-2 and TRBJ2-7, the complete variable domain is GAGVSQSPSNKVTEKGKDVELRCDPISGHTALYWYRQSLGQGLEFLIYFQGNSAPDKSGLPSDRFSAERTGGSVSTLTIQRTQQEDSAVYLCASSQTAPRQGPYEQYFGPGTRLTVT.